This TCR beta chain emerged from a study of cytomegalovirus exposure and HLA in healthy donors. At the level of the study: Prior work identified 100 million to 130 million unique TCR beta sequences in some 180 million T cells. General observations from the study: Cytomegalovirus-associated TCR beta chains were listed, numbering over 150.

This clone was seen a single time. As yet, its antigen is unknown. The primer mix had 60 Vbeta and 13 Jbeta primers. Profiling relied on immunoSEQ multiplex PCR, and the TCRdb table lists in-frame clones only, not all of them. The data hold some 76,000 clones, with 78% observed a single time. CDR1 MNHEY and CDR2 SMNVEV come from the germline V gene (reference sequence). CDR3 length: 16 amino acids. V was clipped by 3 bases and J by 1 base, with 13 bases between them. The chain employs TRBV27 and TRBJ2-4; the D gene is possibly TRBD1 (6 bases). The receptor was isolated from a woman in her thirties or forties in good health and CMV-seropositive. The sequencing sample was made of PBMCs. CDR3: CASSFRGSVAKNIQYF. For the CDR3, the DNA is TGTGCCAGCAGTTTTAGGGGGTCCGTGGCCAAAAACATTCAGTACTTC.